Detailed here is one T cell receptor beta chain. Its antigen is currently unknown. This entry comes from a study of cytomegalovirus exposure and HLA in healthy donors. Study-wide background: One earlier analysis, a look at about 179 million T cells, found about 110 million unique TCR beta sequences.

The CDR3 is 12 residues long. The germline CDR1 and CDR2 sequences are SQVTM and ANQGSEA. V lost 5 bases, J lost 2 bases, and 9 bases lay in between. Study results and limitations: For cytomegalovirus status, the classifier reportedly gave diagnoses with high specificity and sensitivity.

Researchers ran the PCR with 60 Vbeta and 13 Jbeta primers. Assay: immunoSEQ multiplex PCR; the TCRdb copy retains only in-frame clones and omits some. The table records around 150,000 clones, 64% of them present only once. The sequencing sample was made of PBMCs. The source is a woman aged 25 to 45 in good health and CMV-seropositive. The chain recombines TRBV29-1 with TRBJ1-2, with D possibly being TRBD1 (6 bases). Here the CDR3 reads CSVYTGNYGYTF. CDR3 sequence (DNA): TGCAGCGTTTACACAGGGAACTATGGCTACACCTTC.